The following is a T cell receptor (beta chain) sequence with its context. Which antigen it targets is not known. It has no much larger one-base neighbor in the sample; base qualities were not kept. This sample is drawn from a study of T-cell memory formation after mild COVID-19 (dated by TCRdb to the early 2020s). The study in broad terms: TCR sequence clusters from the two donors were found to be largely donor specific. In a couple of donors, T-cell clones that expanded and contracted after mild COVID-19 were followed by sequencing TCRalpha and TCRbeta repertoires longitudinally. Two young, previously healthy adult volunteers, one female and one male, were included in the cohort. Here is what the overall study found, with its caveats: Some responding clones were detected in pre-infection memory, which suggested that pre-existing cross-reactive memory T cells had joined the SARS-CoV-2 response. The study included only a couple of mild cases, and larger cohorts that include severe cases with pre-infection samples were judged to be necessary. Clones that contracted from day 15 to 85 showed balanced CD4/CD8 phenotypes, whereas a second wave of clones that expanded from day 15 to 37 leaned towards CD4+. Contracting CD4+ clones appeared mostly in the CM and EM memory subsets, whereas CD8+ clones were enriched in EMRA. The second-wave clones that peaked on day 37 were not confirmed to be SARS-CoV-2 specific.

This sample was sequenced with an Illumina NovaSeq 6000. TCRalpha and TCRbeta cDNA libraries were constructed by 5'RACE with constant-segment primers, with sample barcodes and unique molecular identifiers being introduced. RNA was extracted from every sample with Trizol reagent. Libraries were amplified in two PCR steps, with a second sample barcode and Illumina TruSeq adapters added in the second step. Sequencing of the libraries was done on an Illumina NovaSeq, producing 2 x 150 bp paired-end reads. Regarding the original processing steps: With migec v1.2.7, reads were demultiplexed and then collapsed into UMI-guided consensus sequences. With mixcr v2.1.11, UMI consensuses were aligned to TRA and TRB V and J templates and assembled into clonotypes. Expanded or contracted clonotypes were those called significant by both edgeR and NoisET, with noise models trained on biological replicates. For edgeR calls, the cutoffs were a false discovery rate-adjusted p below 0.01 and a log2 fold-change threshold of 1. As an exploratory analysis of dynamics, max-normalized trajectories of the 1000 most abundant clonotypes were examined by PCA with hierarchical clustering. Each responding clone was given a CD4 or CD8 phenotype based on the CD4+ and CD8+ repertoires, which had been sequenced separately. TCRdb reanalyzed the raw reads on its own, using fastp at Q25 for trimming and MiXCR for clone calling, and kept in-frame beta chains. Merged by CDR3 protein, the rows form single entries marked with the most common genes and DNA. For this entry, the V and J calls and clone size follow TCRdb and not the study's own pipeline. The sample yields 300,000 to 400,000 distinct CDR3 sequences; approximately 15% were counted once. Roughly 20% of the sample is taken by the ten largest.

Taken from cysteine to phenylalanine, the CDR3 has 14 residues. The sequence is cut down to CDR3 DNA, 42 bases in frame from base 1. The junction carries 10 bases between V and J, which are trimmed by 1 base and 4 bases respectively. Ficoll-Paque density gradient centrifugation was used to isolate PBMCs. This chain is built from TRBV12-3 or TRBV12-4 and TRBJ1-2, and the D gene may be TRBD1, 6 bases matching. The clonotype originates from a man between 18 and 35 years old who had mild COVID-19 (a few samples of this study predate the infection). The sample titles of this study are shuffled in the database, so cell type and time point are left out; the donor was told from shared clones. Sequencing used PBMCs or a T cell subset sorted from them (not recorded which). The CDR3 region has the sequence CASSLGGRVYGYTF. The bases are TGTGCCAGCAGTTTAGGGGGGCGAGTCTATGGCTACACCTTC.